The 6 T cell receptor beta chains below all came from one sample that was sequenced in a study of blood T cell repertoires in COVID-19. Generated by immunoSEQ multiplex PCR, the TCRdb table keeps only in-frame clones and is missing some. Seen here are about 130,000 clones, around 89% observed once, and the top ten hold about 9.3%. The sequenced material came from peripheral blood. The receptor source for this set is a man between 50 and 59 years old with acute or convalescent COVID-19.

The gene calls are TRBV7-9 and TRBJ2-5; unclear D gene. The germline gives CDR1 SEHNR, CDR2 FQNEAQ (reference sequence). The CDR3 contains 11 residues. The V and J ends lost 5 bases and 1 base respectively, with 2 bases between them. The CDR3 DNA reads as TGTGCCAGCAGCCTCCAAGAGACCCAGTACTTC. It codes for CASSLQETQYF.

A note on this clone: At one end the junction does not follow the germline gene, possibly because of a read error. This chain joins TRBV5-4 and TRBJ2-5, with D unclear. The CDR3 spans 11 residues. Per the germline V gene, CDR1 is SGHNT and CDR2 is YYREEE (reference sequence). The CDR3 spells CASSLGRAQYF. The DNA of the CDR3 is TGTGCCAGCAGTTTGGGTCGGGCCCAGTACTTC.

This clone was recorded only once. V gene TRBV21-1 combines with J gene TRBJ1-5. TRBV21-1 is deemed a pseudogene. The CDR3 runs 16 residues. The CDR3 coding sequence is TGTGCCAGCAGCAAAGGGGGGGGCGATGGGAATCAGCCCCAGCATTTT. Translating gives CASSKGGGDGNQPQHF.

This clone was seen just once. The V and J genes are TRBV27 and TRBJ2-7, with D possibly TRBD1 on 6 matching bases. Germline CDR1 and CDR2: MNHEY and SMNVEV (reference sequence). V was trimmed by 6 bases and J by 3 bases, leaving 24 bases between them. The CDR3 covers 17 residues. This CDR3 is CASSPRATGPADYEQYF. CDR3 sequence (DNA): TGTGCCAGCAGCCCCCGGGCTACAGGGCCGGCAGACTACGAGCAGTACTTC.

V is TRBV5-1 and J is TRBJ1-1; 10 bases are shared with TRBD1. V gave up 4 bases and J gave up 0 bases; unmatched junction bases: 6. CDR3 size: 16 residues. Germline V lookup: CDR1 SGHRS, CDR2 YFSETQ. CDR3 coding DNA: TGCGCCAGCAGCCGGACAGGGGGTTCCATGAACACTGAAGCTTTCTTT. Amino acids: CASSRTGGSMNTEAFF.

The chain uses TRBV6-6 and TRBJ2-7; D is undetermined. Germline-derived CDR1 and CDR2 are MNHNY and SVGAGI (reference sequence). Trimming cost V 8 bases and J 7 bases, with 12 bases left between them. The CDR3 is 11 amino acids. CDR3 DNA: TGTGCCAGCTTAAGCATATCAGAGCAGTACTTC. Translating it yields CASLSISEQYF.